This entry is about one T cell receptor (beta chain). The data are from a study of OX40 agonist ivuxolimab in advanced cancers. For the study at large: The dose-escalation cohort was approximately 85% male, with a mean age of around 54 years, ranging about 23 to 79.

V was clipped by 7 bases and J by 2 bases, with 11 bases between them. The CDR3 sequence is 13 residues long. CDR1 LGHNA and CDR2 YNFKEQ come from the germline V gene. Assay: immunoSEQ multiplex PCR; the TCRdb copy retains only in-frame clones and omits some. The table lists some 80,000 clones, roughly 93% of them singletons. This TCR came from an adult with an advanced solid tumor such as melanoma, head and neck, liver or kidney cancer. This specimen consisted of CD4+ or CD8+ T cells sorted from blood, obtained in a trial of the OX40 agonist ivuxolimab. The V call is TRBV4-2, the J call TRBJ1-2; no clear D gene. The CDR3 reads CASKAGENYGYTF. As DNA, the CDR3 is TGTGCCAGCAAGGCGGGAGAAAACTATGGCTACACCTTC.